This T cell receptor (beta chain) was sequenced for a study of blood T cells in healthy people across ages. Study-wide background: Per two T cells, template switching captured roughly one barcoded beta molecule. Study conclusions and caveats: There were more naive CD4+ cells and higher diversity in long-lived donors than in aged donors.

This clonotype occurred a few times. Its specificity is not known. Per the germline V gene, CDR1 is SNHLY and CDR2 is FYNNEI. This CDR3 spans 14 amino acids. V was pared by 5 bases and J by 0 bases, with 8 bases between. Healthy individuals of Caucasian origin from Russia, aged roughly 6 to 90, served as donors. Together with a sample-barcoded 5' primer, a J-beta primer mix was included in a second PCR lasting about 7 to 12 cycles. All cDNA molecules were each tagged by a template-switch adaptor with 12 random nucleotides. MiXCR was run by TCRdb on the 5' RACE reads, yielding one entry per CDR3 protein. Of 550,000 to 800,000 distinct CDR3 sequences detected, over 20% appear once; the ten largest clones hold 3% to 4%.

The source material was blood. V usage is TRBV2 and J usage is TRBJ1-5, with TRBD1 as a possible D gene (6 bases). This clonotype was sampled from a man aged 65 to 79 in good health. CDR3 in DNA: TGTGCCAGCAGTCGACAGGCTAGCAATCAGCCCCAGCATTTT. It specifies CASSRQASNQPQHF.